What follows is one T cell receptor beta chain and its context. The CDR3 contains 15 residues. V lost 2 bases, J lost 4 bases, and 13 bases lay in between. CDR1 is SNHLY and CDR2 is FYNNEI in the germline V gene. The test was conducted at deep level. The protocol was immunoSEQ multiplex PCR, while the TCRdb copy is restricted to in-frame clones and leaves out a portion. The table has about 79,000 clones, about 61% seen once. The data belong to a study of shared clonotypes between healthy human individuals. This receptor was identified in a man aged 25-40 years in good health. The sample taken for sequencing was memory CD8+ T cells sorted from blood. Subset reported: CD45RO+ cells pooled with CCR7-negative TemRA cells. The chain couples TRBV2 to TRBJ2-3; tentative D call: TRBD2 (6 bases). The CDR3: CASSEQVAVSDTQYF. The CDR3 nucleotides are TGTGCCAGCAGTGAACAGGTAGCGGTATCAGATACGCAGTATTTT.